This is a list of T cell receptor beta chains from one sample in a study of blood T cell repertoires in COVID-19. TCRdb's copy holds only in-frame clones and misses some; the assay was immunoSEQ multiplex PCR. The sample yields 310,000 or so clones, 90% seen once. Sequenced material: PBMCs or T cells enriched from blood (not recorded which). The receptor set was obtained from a woman between 25 and 40 years old who had recovered from COVID-19. Each CDR3 is given with its conserved first and last residue. Fields, in order: V gene, D gene, clone size, J gene, CDR3 DNA, CDR3 protein. A D gene is named only where the DNA matches it firmly. Clone size is stated in some rows and not others, as once, few, many or a class when expanded.

V gene: TRBV25-1
D gene: TRBD1
clone size: -
J gene: TRBJ2-5
CDR3 DNA: TGTGCCAGCAGTGAATCAGGGACAGGGATCCAAGAGACCCAGTACTTC
CDR3 protein: CASSESGTGIQETQYF

V gene: TRBV27
D gene: -
clone size: few
J gene: TRBJ1-2
CDR3 DNA: TGTGCCAGCAGTCGCCTCCGACCGGGACAAGAGAACTATGGCTACACCTTC
CDR3 protein: CASSRLRPGQENYGYTF

V gene: TRBV2
D gene: TRBD1
clone size: -
J gene: TRBJ1-2
CDR3 DNA: TGTGCCAGCAGTCGACAGGGGGATACTTCTGGCTACACCTTC
CDR3 protein: CASSRQGDTSGYTF

V gene: TRBV5-6
D gene: -
clone size: -
J gene: TRBJ1-2
CDR3 DNA: TGTGCCAGCAGCTTGGTGTTGGAGGAATACTATGGCTACACCTTC
CDR3 protein: CASSLVLEEYYGYTF

V gene: TRBV5-1
D gene: -
clone size: -
J gene: TRBJ2-3
CDR3 DNA: TGCGCCAGCAGCCCGGAGGGAAGCACAGATACGCAGTATTTT
CDR3 protein: CASSPEGSTDTQYF

V gene: TRBV10-3
D gene: TRBD2
clone size: once
J gene: TRBJ2-1
CDR3 DNA: TGTGCCATCAGCCGGACTAGCGGGGAAAATGAGCAGTTCTTC
CDR3 protein: CAISRTSGENEQFF

V gene: TRBV11-2
D gene: -
clone size: -
J gene: TRBJ1-1
CDR3 DNA: TGTGCCAGCAGCCCAAGCGGGGTACGGATGAACACTGAAGCTTTCTTT
CDR3 protein: CASSPSGVRMNTEAFF

V gene: TRBV19
D gene: -
clone size: -
J gene: TRBJ1-2
CDR3 DNA: TGTGCCAGTAGTCCCCACCAGGGGGGCTACACCTTC
CDR3 protein: CASSPHQGGYTF

V gene: TRBV5-6
D gene: TRBD2
clone size: once
J gene: TRBJ2-7
CDR3 DNA: TGTGCCAGCAGCTTTTCTAGCGGGAGAGTCTCCTACGAGCAGTACTTC
CDR3 protein: CASSFSSGRVSYEQYF

V gene: TRBV19
D gene: -
clone size: -
J gene: TRBJ2-1
CDR3 DNA: TGTGCCGCGCCCGGCGGTAGGTCCTACAATGAGCAGTTCTTC
CDR3 protein: CAAPGGRSYNEQFF

V gene: TRBV5-1
D gene: TRBD2
clone size: -
J gene: TRBJ2-1
CDR3 DNA: TGCGCCAGCAGCTTGGGGCTAGCGGGATCCCTCGGAAATGAGCAGTTCTTC
CDR3 protein: CASSLGLAGSLGNEQFF

V gene: TRBV19
D gene: -
clone size: -
J gene: TRBJ2-6
CDR3 DNA: TGTGCCAGTAGCACAGGGAACCCTGGGGCCAACGTCCTGACTTTC
CDR3 protein: CASSTGNPGANVLTF

V gene: TRBV2
D gene: TRBD1
clone size: -
J gene: TRBJ2-7
CDR3 DNA: TGTGCCAGCAGGGAGGACAGGGGGTACGAGCAGTACTTC
CDR3 protein: CASREDRGYEQYF

V gene: TRBV4-3
D gene: -
clone size: -
J gene: TRBJ2-1
CDR3 DNA: TGCGCCAGCAGCCAAGATGAGGGCTCCTACAATGAGCAGTTCTTC
CDR3 protein: CASSQDEGSYNEQFF

V gene: TRBV2
D gene: -
clone size: -
J gene: TRBJ2-2
CDR3 DNA: TGTGCCAGAGGACTGGGCACCGGGGAGCTGTTTTTT
CDR3 protein: CARGLGTGELFF

V gene: TRBV18
D gene: TRBD1
clone size: once
J gene: TRBJ1-2
CDR3 DNA: TGTGCCAGCTCACCAGGAGGGGGCAACTATGGCTACACCTTC
CDR3 protein: CASSPGGGNYGYTF

V gene: TRBV27
D gene: -
clone size: -
J gene: TRBJ1-1
CDR3 DNA: TGTGCCAGCAGTTTCTTAGTCTCAGTGGGGCCCACTGAAGCTTTCTTT
CDR3 protein: CASSFLVSVGPTEAFF

V gene: TRBV3-1/TRBV3-2
D gene: -
clone size: -
J gene: TRBJ1-5
CDR3 DNA: TGTGCCAGCAGCCAAACACAGAAGCAGCCCCAGCATTTT
CDR3 protein: CASSQTQKQPQHF

V gene: TRBV9
D gene: -
clone size: -
J gene: TRBJ2-3
CDR3 DNA: TGTGCCAGCAGCGCCCACAATCCGGGACCGACAGGAGATACGCAGTATTTT
CDR3 protein: CASSAHNPGPTGDTQYF

V gene: TRBV5-5
D gene: -
clone size: -
J gene: TRBJ2-5
CDR3 DNA: TGTGCCAGCAGCTTGGTACGGGTTAGAGAGACCCAGTACTTC
CDR3 protein: CASSLVRVRETQYF

V gene: TRBV28
D gene: -
clone size: once
J gene: TRBJ2-6
CDR3 DNA: TGTGCCAGCAGCCCCGGCGGCTCTGGGGCCAACGTCCTGACTTTC
CDR3 protein: CASSPGGSGANVLTF

V gene: TRBV28
D gene: -
clone size: -
J gene: TRBJ1-2
CDR3 DNA: TGTGCCAGCAGTCCCCCGGGGGGGTCCTATGGCTACACCTTC
CDR3 protein: CASSPPGGSYGYTF

V gene: TRBV5-1
D gene: -
clone size: -
J gene: TRBJ2-3
CDR3 DNA: TGCGCCAGCAGCTTGGAACAGGGCGCGATAGATACGCAGTATTTT
CDR3 protein: CASSLEQGAIDTQYF

V gene: TRBV28
D gene: TRBD1
clone size: -
J gene: TRBJ1-1
CDR3 DNA: TGTGCCAGCAGACAACAGGGGGCAGTCTCTCAAGCTTTCTTT
CDR3 protein: CASRQQGAVSQAFF

V gene: TRBV5-1
D gene: TRBD1
clone size: -
J gene: TRBJ2-7
CDR3 DNA: TGCGCCAGCAGCACCCATACAGGGGCGATATACGAGCAGTACTTC
CDR3 protein: CASSTHTGAIYEQYF

V gene: TRBV19
D gene: TRBD1
clone size: -
J gene: TRBJ2-1
CDR3 DNA: TGTGCCAGTAGGTCCGGGACAGGGGTGTTCAATGAGCAGTTCTTC
CDR3 protein: CASRSGTGVFNEQFF

V gene: TRBV15
D gene: TRBD2
clone size: -
J gene: TRBJ2-1
CDR3 DNA: TGTGCCACCAGCTGGGATAGCGGGAGGGGGTACAATGAGCAGTTCTTC
CDR3 protein: CATSWDSGRGYNEQFF

V gene: TRBV7-2
D gene: -
clone size: few
J gene: TRBJ2-2
CDR3 DNA: TGTGCCAGCAGCGTAGTCGACAGGAATGAGCTGTTTTTT
CDR3 protein: CASSVVDRNELFF

V gene: TRBV9
D gene: TRBD1
clone size: -
J gene: TRBJ1-3
CDR3 DNA: TGTGCCAGCAGAGAGGACAGGGTAAGAAACACCATATATTTT
CDR3 protein: CASREDRVRNTIYF

V gene: TRBV6-2/TRBV6-3
D gene: -
clone size: -
J gene: TRBJ2-1
CDR3 DNA: TGTGCCAGCAGTTACTCGACAAGCGCCATCGGGGGATTTTCCTACAATGAGCAGTTCTTC
CDR3 protein: CASSYSTSAIGGFSYNEQFF

V gene: TRBV13
D gene: TRBD2
clone size: -
J gene: TRBJ2-7
CDR3 DNA: TGTGCCAGCAGCTTAAGGGGGGGACTAGCGGGAGAACTGGACGAGCAGTACTTC
CDR3 protein: CASSLRGGLAGELDEQYF

V gene: TRBV4-3
D gene: -
clone size: -
J gene: TRBJ1-6
CDR3 DNA: TGCGCCAGCAGCCAAGATCAGGGCAGGGGAACTCCACCCCTCCACTTT
CDR3 protein: CASSQDQGRGTPPLHF

V gene: TRBV28
D gene: -
clone size: -
J gene: TRBJ2-7
CDR3 DNA: TGTGCCAGCAGTACCCAAGGTAGCGCTCACTCCTACGAGCAGTACTTC
CDR3 protein: CASSTQGSAHSYEQYF

V gene: TRBV30
D gene: -
clone size: -
J gene: TRBJ2-7
CDR3 DNA: TGTGCCTGGAGTGTACACGAGTGGGGACTCTACGAGCAGTACTTC
CDR3 protein: CAWSVHEWGLYEQYF

V gene: TRBV9
D gene: TRBD2
clone size: -
J gene: TRBJ2-1
CDR3 DNA: TGTGCCAGCAGCGCCGGCTCTAGCGGGAGTGTCCTGTTCTTC
CDR3 protein: CASSAGSSGSVLFF

V gene: TRBV4-2
D gene: -
clone size: -
J gene: TRBJ1-2
CDR3 DNA: TGTGCCAGCAGCCAGGCTCTTACAGAGAACTATGGCTACACCTTC
CDR3 protein: CASSQALTENYGYTF

V gene: TRBV24-1
D gene: TRBD2
clone size: -
J gene: TRBJ2-1
CDR3 DNA: TGTGCCGCAGGTTCTAGCGGGAGAGGCAATGAGCAGTTCTTC
CDR3 protein: CAAGSSGRGNEQFF

V gene: TRBV6-5
D gene: -
clone size: once
J gene: TRBJ2-1
CDR3 DNA: TGTGCCAGCAGCCCGGAAAGTGCGGATTACAATGAGCAGTTCTTC
CDR3 protein: CASSPESADYNEQFF

V gene: TRBV6-4
D gene: -
clone size: -
J gene: TRBJ2-2
CDR3 DNA: TGTGCCAGCAGCGAAAGCTCGGACCGGGGCGGGGAGCTGTTTTTT
CDR3 protein: CASSESSDRGGELFF

V gene: TRBV9
D gene: -
clone size: -
J gene: TRBJ2-1
CDR3 DNA: TGTGCCAGCAGCGTGGCCTATGGCGGAAACAATGAGCAGTTCTTC
CDR3 protein: CASSVAYGGNNEQFF

V gene: TRBV27
D gene: TRBD1
clone size: -
J gene: TRBJ1-4
CDR3 DNA: TGTGCCAGCAGCCGGGACAGGGCTGCAACTAATGAAAAACTGTTTTTT
CDR3 protein: CASSRDRAATNEKLFF

V gene: TRBV6-2/TRBV6-3
D gene: -
clone size: -
J gene: TRBJ1-5
CDR3 DNA: TGTGCCAGCAGTTACGCAGATCACTATAGCAATCAGCCCCAGCATTTT
CDR3 protein: CASSYADHYSNQPQHF

V gene: TRBV29-1
D gene: TRBD1
clone size: -
J gene: TRBJ1-2
CDR3 DNA: TGCAGCGTCGCATTACAGGGGAGTAGCTATGGCTACACCTTC
CDR3 protein: CSVALQGSSYGYTF

V gene: TRBV7-2
D gene: TRBD2
clone size: -
J gene: TRBJ2-5
CDR3 DNA: TGTGCCAGCAGCTTACGACTAGCGGAAGGACTAAAAGAGACCCAGTACTTC
CDR3 protein: CASSLRLAEGLKETQYF

V gene: TRBV18
D gene: TRBD2
clone size: -
J gene: TRBJ2-1
CDR3 DNA: TGTGCCAGCTCAAGACCGGGACTAGCGGCATACAATGAGCAGTTCTTC
CDR3 protein: CASSRPGLAAYNEQFF

V gene: TRBV25-1
D gene: TRBD2
clone size: -
J gene: TRBJ2-1
CDR3 DNA: TGTGCCAGCAGTGGGCCCCTTAAGCGGGAGGCATACAATGAGCAGTTCTTC
CDR3 protein: CASSGPLKREAYNEQFF

V gene: TRBV18
D gene: -
clone size: few
J gene: TRBJ2-6
CDR3 DNA: TGTGCCAGCTCCTCGGGGGCAGGGGGACCCTCTGGGGCCAACGTCCTGACTTTC
CDR3 protein: CASSSGAGGPSGANVLTF

V gene: TRBV30
D gene: -
clone size: -
J gene: TRBJ2-4
CDR3 DNA: TGTGCCTGGAGTGTGCGGACAACTACAAAAAACATTCAGTACTTC
CDR3 protein: CAWSVRTTTKNIQYF

V gene: TRBV15
D gene: -
clone size: -
J gene: TRBJ1-1
CDR3 DNA: TGTGCCACCAGCAGAGCGGGAGGAGGCACTGAAGCTTTCTTT
CDR3 protein: CATSRAGGGTEAFF

V gene: TRBV7-9
D gene: -
clone size: once
J gene: TRBJ2-2
CDR3 DNA: TGTGCCAGCAGCTCCCGGTGGCAGGACACCGGGGAGCTGTTTTTT
CDR3 protein: CASSSRWQDTGELFF

V gene: TRBV2
D gene: TRBD1
clone size: -
J gene: TRBJ1-5
CDR3 DNA: TGTGCCAGCAGGGGACAGGGCGGTGATTGGCCCCAGCATTTT
CDR3 protein: CASRGQGGDWPQHF

V gene: TRBV19
D gene: TRBD2
clone size: -
J gene: TRBJ2-1
CDR3 DNA: TGTGCCAGTAGGAGGACTAGCGGGAGGCCGGGGTCCTACAATGAGCAGTTCTTC
CDR3 protein: CASRRTSGRPGSYNEQFF

V gene: TRBV7-8
D gene: -
clone size: -
J gene: TRBJ1-1
CDR3 DNA: TGTGCCAGCAGCTCTCACCAGGGGTTGGAAGCTTTCTTT
CDR3 protein: CASSSHQGLEAFF

V gene: TRBV2
D gene: -
clone size: -
J gene: TRBJ1-2
CDR3 DNA: TGTGCCAGCAGTGAACGTTTGTATGGCTACACCTTC
CDR3 protein: CASSERLYGYTF

V gene: TRBV3-1/TRBV3-2
D gene: TRBD1
clone size: -
J gene: TRBJ1-5
CDR3 DNA: TGTGCCAGCAGCCCGGGGACAGATAGCAATCAGCCCCAGCATTTT
CDR3 protein: CASSPGTDSNQPQHF

V gene: TRBV3-1/TRBV3-2
D gene: -
clone size: -
J gene: TRBJ1-2
CDR3 DNA: TGTGCCAGCAGCCTGGACTCTGGCTACACCTTC
CDR3 protein: CASSLDSGYTF

V gene: TRBV28
D gene: -
clone size: -
J gene: TRBJ1-4
CDR3 DNA: TGTGCCAGCAGTTTAGGATCGGCAGGGTATGAAAAACTGTTTTTT
CDR3 protein: CASSLGSAGYEKLFF